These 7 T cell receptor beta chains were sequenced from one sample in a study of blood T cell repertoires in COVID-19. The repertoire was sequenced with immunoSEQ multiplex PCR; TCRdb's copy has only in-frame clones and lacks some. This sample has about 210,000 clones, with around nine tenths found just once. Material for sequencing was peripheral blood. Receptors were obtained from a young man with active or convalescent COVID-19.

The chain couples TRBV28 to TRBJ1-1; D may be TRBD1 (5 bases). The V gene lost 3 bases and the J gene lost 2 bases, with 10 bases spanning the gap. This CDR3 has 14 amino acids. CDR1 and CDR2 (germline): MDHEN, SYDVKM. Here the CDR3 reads CASSFTGGNTEAFF. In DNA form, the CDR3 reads TGTGCCAGCAGTTTCACCGGGGGAAACACTGAAGCTTTCTTT.

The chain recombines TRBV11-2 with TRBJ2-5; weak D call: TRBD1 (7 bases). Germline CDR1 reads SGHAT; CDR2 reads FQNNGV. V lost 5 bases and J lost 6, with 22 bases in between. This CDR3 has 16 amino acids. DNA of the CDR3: TGTGCCAGCAGCCCCGCACGGGGGCCAGGGGGAAAGACCCAGTACTTC. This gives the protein CASSPARGPGGKTQYF.

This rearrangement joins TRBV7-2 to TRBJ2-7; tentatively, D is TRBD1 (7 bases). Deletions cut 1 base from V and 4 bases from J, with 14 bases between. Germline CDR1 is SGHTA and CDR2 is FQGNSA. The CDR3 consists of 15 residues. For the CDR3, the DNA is TGTGCCAGCAGCTTAGACAGGGGAGGCGGGTACGAGCAGTACTTC. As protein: CASSLDRGGGYEQYF.

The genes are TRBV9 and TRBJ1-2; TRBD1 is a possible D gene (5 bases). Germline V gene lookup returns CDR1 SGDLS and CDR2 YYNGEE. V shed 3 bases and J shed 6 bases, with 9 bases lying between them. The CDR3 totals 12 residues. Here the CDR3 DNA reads TGTGCCAGCAGCGCTGGGGCCGATGGCTACACCTTC. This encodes CASSAGADGYTF.

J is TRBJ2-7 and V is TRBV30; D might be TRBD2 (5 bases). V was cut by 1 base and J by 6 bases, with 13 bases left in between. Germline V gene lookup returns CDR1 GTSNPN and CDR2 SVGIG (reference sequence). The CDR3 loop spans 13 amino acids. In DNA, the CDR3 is TGTGCCTGGAGTGCGCTCCAACGGGGCGAGCAGTACTTC. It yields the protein CAWSALQRGEQYF.

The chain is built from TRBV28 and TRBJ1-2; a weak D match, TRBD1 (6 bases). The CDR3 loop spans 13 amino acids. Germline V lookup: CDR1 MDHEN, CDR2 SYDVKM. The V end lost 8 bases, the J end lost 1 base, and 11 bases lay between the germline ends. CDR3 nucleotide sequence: TGTGCCAGCGGGGGCACCCTTAACTATGGCTACACCTTC. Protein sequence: CASGGTLNYGYTF.

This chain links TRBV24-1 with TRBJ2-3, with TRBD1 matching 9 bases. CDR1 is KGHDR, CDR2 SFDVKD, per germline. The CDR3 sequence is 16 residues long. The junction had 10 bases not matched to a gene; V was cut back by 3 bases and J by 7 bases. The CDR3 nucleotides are TGTGCCACCAGTGATAGAACAGGGGGCGACTTGTATACGCAGTATTTT. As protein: CATSDRTGGDLYTQYF.